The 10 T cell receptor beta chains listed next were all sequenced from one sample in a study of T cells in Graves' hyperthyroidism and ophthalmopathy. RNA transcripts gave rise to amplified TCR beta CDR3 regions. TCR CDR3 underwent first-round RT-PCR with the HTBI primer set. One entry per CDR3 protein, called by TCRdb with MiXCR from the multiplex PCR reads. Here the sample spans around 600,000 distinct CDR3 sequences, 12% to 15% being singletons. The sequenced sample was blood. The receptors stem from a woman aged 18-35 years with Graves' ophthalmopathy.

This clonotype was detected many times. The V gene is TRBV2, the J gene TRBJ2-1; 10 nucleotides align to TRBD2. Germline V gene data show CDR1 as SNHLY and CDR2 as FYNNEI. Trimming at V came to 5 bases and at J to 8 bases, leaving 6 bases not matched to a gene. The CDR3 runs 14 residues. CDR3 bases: TGTGCCAGCAGTCCTAGCGGGAGTATCTATGAGCAGTTCTTC. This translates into CASSPSGSIYEQFF. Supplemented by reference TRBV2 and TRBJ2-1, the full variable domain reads EPEVTQTPSHQVTQMGQEVILRCVPISNHLYFYWYRQILGQKVEFLVSFYNNEISEKSEIFDDQFSVERPDGSNFTLKIRSTKLEDSAMYFCASSPSGSIYEQFFGPGTRLTVL.

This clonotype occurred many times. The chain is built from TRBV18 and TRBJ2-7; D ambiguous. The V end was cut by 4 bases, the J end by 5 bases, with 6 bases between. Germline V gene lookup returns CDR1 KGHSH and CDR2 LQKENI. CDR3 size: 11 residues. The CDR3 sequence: CASSRNDEQYF. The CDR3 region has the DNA TGTGCCAGCTCACGGAACGACGAGCAGTACTTC. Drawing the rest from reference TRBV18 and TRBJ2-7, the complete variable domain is NAGVMQNPRHLVRRRGQEARLRCSPMKGHSHVYWYRQLPEEGLKFMVYLQKENIIDESGMPKERFSAEFPKEGPSILRIQQVVRGDSAAYFCASSRNDEQYFGPGTRLTVT.

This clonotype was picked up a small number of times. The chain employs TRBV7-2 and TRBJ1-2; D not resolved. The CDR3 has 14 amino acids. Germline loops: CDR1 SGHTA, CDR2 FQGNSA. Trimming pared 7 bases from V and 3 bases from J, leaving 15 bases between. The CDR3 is CASNYAARDYGYTF. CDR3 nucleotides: TGTGCCAGCAACTACGCAGCGCGAGACTATGGCTACACCTTC.

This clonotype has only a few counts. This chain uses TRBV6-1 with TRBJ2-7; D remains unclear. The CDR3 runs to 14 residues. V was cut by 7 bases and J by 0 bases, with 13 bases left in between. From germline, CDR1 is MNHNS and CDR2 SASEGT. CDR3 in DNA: TGTGCCAGCACTCCTAGAACCCCCTCCTACGAGCAGTACTTC. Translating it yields CASTPRTPSYEQYF.

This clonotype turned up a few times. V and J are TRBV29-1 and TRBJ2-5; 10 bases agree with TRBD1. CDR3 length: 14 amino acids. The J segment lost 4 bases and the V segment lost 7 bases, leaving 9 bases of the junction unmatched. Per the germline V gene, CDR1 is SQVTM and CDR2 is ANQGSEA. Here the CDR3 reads CSARDRGFTETQYF. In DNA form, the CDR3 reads TGCAGCGCCCGGGACAGGGGTTTTACAGAGACCCAGTACTTC.

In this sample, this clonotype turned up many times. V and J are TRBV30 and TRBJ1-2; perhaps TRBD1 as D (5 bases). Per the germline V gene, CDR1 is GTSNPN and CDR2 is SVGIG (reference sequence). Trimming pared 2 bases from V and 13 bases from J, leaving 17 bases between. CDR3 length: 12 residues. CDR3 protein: CAWSPKRQPFTF. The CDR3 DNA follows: TGTGCCTGGAGTCCCAAGCGACAGCCGTTCACCTTC. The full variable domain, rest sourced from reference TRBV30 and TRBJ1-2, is SQTIHQWPATLVQPVGSPLSLECTVEGTSNPNLYWYRQAAGRGLQLLFYSVGIGQISSEVPQNLSASRPQDRQFILSSKKLLLSDSGFYLCAWSPKRQPFTFGSGTRLTVV.

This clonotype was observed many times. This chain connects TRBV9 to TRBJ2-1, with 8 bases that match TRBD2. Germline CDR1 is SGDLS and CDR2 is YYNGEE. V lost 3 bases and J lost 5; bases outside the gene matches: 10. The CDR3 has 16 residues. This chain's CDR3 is CASSGTGGPQDNEQFF. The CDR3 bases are TGTGCCAGCAGCGGTACGGGAGGGCCTCAAGACAATGAGCAGTTCTTC.

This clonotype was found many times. The CDR3 bases are TGCAGTGCTAAACTAGCGGGGGGCACAGATACGCAGTATTTT. Amino acid sequence: CSAKLAGGTDTQYF. The chain recombines TRBV20-1 with TRBJ2-3; 11 nucleotides agree with TRBD2. V shed 4 bases, J shed 1 base, and the junction held 1 base outside the gene matches. CDR1 DFQATT and CDR2 SNEGSKA come from the germline V gene (reference sequence). The CDR3 covers 14 residues.

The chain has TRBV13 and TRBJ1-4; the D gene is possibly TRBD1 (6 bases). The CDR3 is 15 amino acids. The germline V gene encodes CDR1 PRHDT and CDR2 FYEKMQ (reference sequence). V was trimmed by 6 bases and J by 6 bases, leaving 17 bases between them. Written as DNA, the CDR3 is TGTGCCAGCAGTTTCCACCCGCGGACAGATGAAAAACTGTTTTTT. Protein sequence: CASSFHPRTDEKLFF.

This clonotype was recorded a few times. DNA of the CDR3: TGTGCCAGTAGTATAGTTGGACGGGTCTACAATGAGCAGTTCTTC. This gives the protein CASSIVGRVYNEQFF. The chain combines TRBV19 with TRBJ2-1; D unclear. CDR3 size: 15 residues. Germline CDR1 and CDR2: LNHDA and SQIVND (reference sequence). V was clipped by 1 base and J by 3 bases, with 10 bases between them.